The source of this T cell receptor (beta chain) is a study of shared clonotypes between healthy human individuals. The naive CD8 subset, CD45RO-negative cells positively selected for CCR7, excluded terminally differentiated effector memory CD45RA+ cells. The protocol was immunoSEQ multiplex PCR, while the TCRdb copy is restricted to in-frame clones and leaves out a portion. This table holds some 2.1 million clones, about 95% found once. The receptor was isolated from a man younger than 30 in good health. Material for sequencing was naive CD8+ T cells sorted from blood.

The CDR3 bases are TGTGCCAGCAGCTTAGGCGCCGAAGGCGGGCAGGGTCTCGAGCAGTACTTC. It is translated as CASSLGAEGGQGLEQYF. The chain uses TRBV7-8 and TRBJ2-7; TRBD1 or TRBD2 may be the D gene (5 bases each). Germline V gives CDR1 SGHVS, CDR2 FQNEAQ. V dropped 1 base and J dropped 6 bases, with 22 bases sitting between them. This CDR3 has 17 residues.